Presented here are 20 T cell receptor beta chains from one specimen sequenced in a study of blood T cell repertoires in COVID-19. Only in-frame clones appear in the TCRdb table, and some are missing; sequencing was by immunoSEQ multiplex PCR. Of more than 80,000 clones in the sample, less than 95% are singletons; the top ten hold over 6.5%. Sequences were obtained from peripheral blood. These receptors were taken from a man younger than 30 with COVID-19, enrolled during active disease.

V is TRBV11-2 and J is TRBJ2-7, with D unclear. The CDR3 spans 12 residues. The germline V gene has CDR1 SGHAT and CDR2 FQNNGV. V lost 2 bases, J lost 4 bases, and 6 bases lay in between. CDR3 bases: TGTGCCAGCAGCTTATCAGGATACGAGCAGTACTTC. As protein: CASSLSGYEQYF.

CDR3 DNA sequence: TGTGCCAGCAGTGAGATTTGGAGGGGTCAGCCCCAGCATTTT. Translated: CASSEIWRGQPQHF. The chain couples TRBV6-1 to TRBJ1-5; D may be TRBD1 (5 bases). The CDR3 length is 14 residues. V was trimmed by 3 bases and J by 6 bases, leaving 12 bases between them. Looked up from germline, CDR1 is MNHNS and CDR2 is SASEGT.

This clone was detected only a few times. This sequence joins TRBV7-9 and TRBJ1-6; 7 bases agree with TRBD1. The CDR3 contains 12 residues. CDR1 SEHNR and CDR2 FQNEAQ come from the germline V gene (reference sequence). V dropped 8 bases and J dropped 7; count of bases not matched to a gene: 2. The CDR3 is CASGQENSPLHF. CDR3 coding DNA: TGTGCCAGCGGACAGGAGAATTCACCCCTCCACTTT.

The chain links TRBV4-3 to TRBJ1-1, with D tentatively TRBD1 (5 bases). Germline assignment: CDR1 LGHNA and CDR2 YSLEER. Trimming pared 4 bases from V and 7 bases from J, leaving 10 bases between. This CDR3 spans 12 amino acids. The DNA of the CDR3 is TGCGCCAGCAGCCGAAGGGGAGGTGAAGCTTTCTTT. The encoded protein is CASSRRGGEAFF.

The J gene is TRBJ2-7, the V gene TRBV6-5; D is perhaps TRBD1 (6 bases). Between the trimmed V and J ends, which lost 7 bases and 0 bases, there was a span of 16 bases. In germline, CDR1 is MNHEY, CDR2 SVGAGI. This CDR3 is built from 15 residues. The CDR3 sequence is CASKLAGTPSYEQYF. CDR3 in DNA: TGTGCCAGCAAGCTCGCCGGGACACCCTCCTACGAGCAGTACTTC.

This rearrangement joins TRBV5-1 to TRBJ2-1, with D uncertain. CDR1 is SGHRS, CDR2 YFSETQ, per germline. The CDR3 loop spans 13 amino acids. V was shortened by 0 bases and J by 7 bases, with 8 bases between the two germline ends. The CDR3 here is CASSLAPNNEQFF. Written as DNA, the CDR3 is TGCGCCAGCAGCTTGGCCCCTAATAATGAGCAGTTCTTC.

The gene calls are TRBV2 and TRBJ2-3; 10 bases are a match to TRBD2. Germline values: CDR1 SNHLY, CDR2 FYNNEI. The CDR3 sequence is 18 residues long. Trimming cost V 3 bases and J 3 bases; bases outside gene matches: 12. The CDR3 sequence is CASSEKTWASGRTDTQYF. As DNA, the CDR3 is TGTGCCAGCAGTGAGAAAACTTGGGCTAGCGGGAGAACAGATACGCAGTATTTT.

This chain uses TRBV13 with TRBJ1-5; TRBD1 is a possible D gene (5 bases). The V gene's germline CDR1 is PRHDT and CDR2 FYEKMQ (reference sequence). Deletions cut 0 bases from V and 2 bases from J, with 14 bases between. This CDR3 comprises 17 residues. The CDR3 nucleotides are TGTGCCAGCAGCTTAGGCCGCGGCAGGGAGGGCAATCAGCCCCAGCATTTT. Translated: CASSLGRGREGNQPQHF.

The V call is TRBV11-2, the J call TRBJ2-7; the match to TRBD1 covers 10 bases. The J segment lost 3 bases and the V segment lost 5 bases, leaving 7 bases of the junction unmatched. The germline V gene encodes CDR1 SGHAT and CDR2 FQNNGV. The CDR3 is 15 residues long. CDR3 DNA sequence: TGTGCCAGCAGCATAGGGACAGGGGTGTTCTACGAGCAGTACTTC. Protein product: CASSIGTGVFYEQYF.

This chain joins TRBV6-1 and TRBJ1-2, with D unclear. Germline V gene data show CDR1 as MNHNS and CDR2 as SASEGT. V shed 1 base and J shed 1 base, with 7 bases lying between them. The CDR3 consists of 14 residues. Here the CDR3 DNA reads TGTGCCAGCAGTGAAGACAGCCTTAACTATGGCTACACCTTC. This codes for CASSEDSLNYGYTF.

The CDR3 DNA follows: TGTGCCAGCAGTTTCCCCGGGACAGGTCCCTACGAGCAGTACTTC. As protein: CASSFPGTGPYEQYF. The rearrangement joins TRBV6-2 or TRBV6-3 to TRBJ2-7, with 8 bases lining up with TRBD1. Germline V CDR1 and CDR2: MNHEY, SVGEGT. This CDR3 spans 15 amino acids. The J segment lost 2 bases and the V segment lost 4 bases, leaving 7 bases of the junction unmatched.

The chain recombines TRBV5-6 with TRBJ1-3; D unclear. The CDR3 runs 14 residues. V was clipped by 6 bases and J by 1 base, with 11 bases between them. From germline, CDR1 is SGHDT and CDR2 YYEEEE. In DNA form, the CDR3 reads TGTGCCAGCACCCTGGGAGGGTCTGGAAACACCATATATTTT. It encodes CASTLGGSGNTIYF.

This chain connects TRBV4-2 to TRBJ2-5, with TRBD2 matching over 11 bases. The CDR3 loop spans 16 amino acids. V lost 3 bases, J lost 1 base, and 4 bases stayed unmatched. The germline V gene encodes CDR1 LGHNA and CDR2 YNFKEQ. In nucleotides, the CDR3 is TGTGCCAGCAGCCAGACCGGGACTAGCGGCCAAGAGACCCAGTACTTC. This encodes CASSQTGTSGQETQYF.

The chain uses TRBV5-6 and TRBJ1-2, with 10 bases fitting TRBD1. V dropped 2 bases and J dropped 4; count of bases not matched to a gene: 8. CDR3 length equals 16 residues. Germline values: CDR1 SGHDT, CDR2 YYEEEE. The CDR3: CASSLGGTGDFYGYTF. CDR3 nucleotide sequence: TGTGCCAGCAGCTTAGGAGGGACAGGGGATTTCTATGGCTACACCTTC.

The rearrangement joins TRBV13 to TRBJ2-3, with 11 nucleotides matching TRBD2. This CDR3 comprises 17 residues. Trimming at V came to 2 bases and at J to 1 base, leaving 5 bases not matched to a gene. CDR1 is PRHDT and CDR2 is FYEKMQ in the germline V gene (reference sequence). The CDR3 spells CASSLRVLAGGTDTQYF. The CDR3 DNA reads as TGTGCCAGCAGCTTAAGGGTACTAGCGGGAGGCACAGATACGCAGTATTTT.

The rearrangement links TRBV18 to TRBJ2-2, with TRBD2 matching over 12 bases. The J segment lost 4 bases and the V segment lost 3 bases, leaving 12 bases of the junction unmatched. Germline V lookup: CDR1 KGHSH, CDR2 LQKENI. The CDR3 length is 19 residues. The DNA for the CDR3 is TGTGCCAGCTCACCTGGATATGTGACTAGCGGGAGATTCACCGGGGAGCTGTTTTTT. Residues: CASSPGYVTSGRFTGELFF.

This clone has just one count. The J gene is TRBJ2-6, the V gene TRBV2, with 7 positions matching TRBD1. V shed 6 bases and J 4 bases; nucleotides not matched to a gene: 9. Germline CDR1 SNHLY, CDR2 FYNNEI. This CDR3 comprises 16 residues. DNA of the CDR3: TGTGCCAGCAGCAAAGATACAGGGGCCGGGGCCAACGTCCTGACTTTC. This translates into CASSKDTGAGANVLTF.

The chain is built from TRBV6-2 or TRBV6-3 and TRBJ1-5; no firm D call. Per germline, CDR1 MNHEY and CDR2 SVGEGT. Deletions cut 2 bases from V and 3 bases from J, with 5 bases between. The CDR3 runs to 13 residues. CDR3 nucleotide sequence: TGTGCCAGCAGTTACAACACCAATCAGCCCCAGCATTTT. It specifies CASSYNTNQPQHF.

The chain employs TRBV11-2 and TRBJ2-2; 7 nucleotides match TRBD2. Looked up from germline, CDR1 is SGHAT and CDR2 is FQNNGV. J lost 6 bases, V lost 1 base, and 8 bases had no gene match. This CDR3 has 16 residues. The CDR3 region has the DNA TGTGCCAGCAGCTTAGTCCAGCGGGAATATCCCGGGGAGCTGTTTTTT. It codes for CASSLVQREYPGELFF. Complete variable domain (other parts from reference TRBV11-2 and TRBJ2-2): EAGVAQSPRYKIIEKRQSVAFWCNPISGHATLYWYQQILGQGPKLLIQFQNNGVVDDSQLPKDRFSAERLKGVDSTLKIQPAKLEDSAVYLCASSLVQREYPGELFFGEGSRLTVL.

This chain joins TRBV28 and TRBJ2-1; 13 nucleotides align to TRBD2. The CDR3 covers 20 residues. Per germline, CDR1 MDHEN and CDR2 SYDVKM. V gave up 1 base and J gave up 5 bases; unmatched junction bases: 14. The CDR3 loop reads CASSLSTGLAGRFQNNEQFF. CDR3 bases: TGTGCCAGCAGTTTATCCACGGGACTAGCGGGAAGGTTCCAAAACAATGAGCAGTTCTTC.